This TCR beta chain came from a study of T cells after posttransplantation cyclophosphamide. Study-wide results and caveats: After PTCy, TRB diversity resembled that of CNI/methotrexate controls. Later blood repertoires were often dominated by clones from the donor CD8+ memory compartment. TRB overlap between skin or GI tissue T cells and blood was limited.

Assay: immunoSEQ multiplex PCR; the TCRdb copy retains only in-frame clones and omits some. The data show some 52,000 clones, 86% seen once. About this clone itself: The antigen remains unidentified.

V lost 4 bases and J lost 6; bases outside the gene matches: 9. Germline CDR1 SGDLS, CDR2 YYNGEE. The CDR3 loop spans 16 amino acids. The sequence was collected from a man aged 30-40 years with a blood cancer, CMV-positive, and with a related stem cell donor. The V call is TRBV9, the J call TRBJ2-2; 10 bases are shared with TRBD1. Sequenced sample: PBMCs. The DNA for the CDR3 is TGTGCCAGCAGCCCCCAAGCGACAGGGGGCTCCGGGGAGCTGTTTTTT. Translating gives CASSPQATGGSGELFF.